Sequencing of this TCR beta chain was carried out in a study of cytomegalovirus exposure and HLA in healthy donors. Study background: Early release data held 75 million to 100 million unique TCRs from HLA-typed donors.

In the PCR, 60 Vbeta and 13 Jbeta primers were used. Method: immunoSEQ multiplex PCR; TCRdb's copy keeps in-frame clones and lacks some. This table has about 190,000 clones, roughly 81% appearing once. CDR3 length: 14 amino acids. Looked up from germline, CDR1 is SQVTM and CDR2 is ANQGSEA. The V and J ends lost 1 base and 4 bases respectively, with 13 bases between them. The chain uses TRBV29-1 and TRBJ2-5; possibly TRBD1 for D (6 bases). The sequence was collected from a woman in her thirties in good health and CMV-seropositive. The specimen was PBMCs. CDR3: CSVEVPGHLETQYF. The CDR3 DNA reads as TGCAGCGTTGAAGTTCCGGGACATTTAGAGACCCAGTACTTC.